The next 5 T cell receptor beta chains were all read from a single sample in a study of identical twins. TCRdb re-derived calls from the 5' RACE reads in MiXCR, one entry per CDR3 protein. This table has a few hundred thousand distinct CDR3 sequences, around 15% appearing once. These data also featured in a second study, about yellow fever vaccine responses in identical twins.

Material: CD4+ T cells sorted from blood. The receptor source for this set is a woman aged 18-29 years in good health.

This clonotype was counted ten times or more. The CDR3 DNA reads TGCAGCGGTGGGGGGTACAATGAGCAGTTCTTC. This gives the protein CSGGGYNEQFF. The J gene is TRBJ2-1, the V gene TRBV29-1, with D possibly being TRBD2 (6 bases). The CDR3 consists of 11 residues. V lost 7 bases and J 4 bases, leaving 8 bases between the germline ends. Per the germline V gene, CDR1 is SQVTM and CDR2 is ANQGSEA.

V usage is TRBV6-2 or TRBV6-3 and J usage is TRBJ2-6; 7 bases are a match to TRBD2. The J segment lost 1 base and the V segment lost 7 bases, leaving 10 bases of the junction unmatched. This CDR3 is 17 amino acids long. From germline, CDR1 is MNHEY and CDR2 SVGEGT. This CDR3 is CASMPYFGGSGANVLTF. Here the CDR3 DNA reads TGTGCCAGCATGCCCTACTTCGGGGGGTCTGGGGCCAACGTCCTGACTTTC.

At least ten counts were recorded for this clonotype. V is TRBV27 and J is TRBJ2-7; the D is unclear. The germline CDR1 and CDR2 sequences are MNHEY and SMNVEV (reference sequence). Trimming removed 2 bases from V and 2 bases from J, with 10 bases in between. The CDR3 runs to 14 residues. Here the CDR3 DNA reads TGTGCCAGCAGTTTAACCTGGCAAACCTACGAGCAGTACTTC. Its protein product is CASSLTWQTYEQYF.

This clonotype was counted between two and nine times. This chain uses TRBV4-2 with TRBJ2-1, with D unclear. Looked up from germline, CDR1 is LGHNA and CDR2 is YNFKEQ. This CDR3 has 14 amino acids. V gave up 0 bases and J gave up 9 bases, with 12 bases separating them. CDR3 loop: CASSQDPVLGEQFF. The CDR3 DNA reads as TGTGCCAGCAGCCAAGATCCTGTGTTGGGTGAGCAGTTCTTC.

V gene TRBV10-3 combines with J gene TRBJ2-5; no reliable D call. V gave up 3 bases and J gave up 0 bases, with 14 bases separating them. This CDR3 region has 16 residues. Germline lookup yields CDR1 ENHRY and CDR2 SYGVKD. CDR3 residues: CAISDLKEDYQETQYF. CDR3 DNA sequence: TGTGCCATCAGTGACCTTAAGGAAGACTACCAAGAGACCCAGTACTTC.